This TCR beta chain derives from a study of T cells in placental villitis. Regarding the study in general: The study tested an allograft-versus-infection hypothesis by comparing placental TCR-beta repertoires in villitis of unknown etiology, unaffected controls matched for gestational age, and infectious villitis. Points the paper makes about the study in general: Small amounts of decidua were contained in the paraffin blocks, so some of the captured T cells, especially in controls, may have been decidual rather than villous infiltrates. CMV-specific clone frequencies were lower in villitis of unknown etiology than in infectious CMV cases (roughly 0.001 vs 0.011), and villitis of unknown etiology did not differ from controls on this measure. Bulk tissue sequencing could not distinguish helper, regulatory or cytotoxic T cells, nor maternal versus fetal T cells, and excluded gamma-delta receptors.

TCR-beta CDR3 regions were amplified from genomic DNA with the immunoSEQ v4 bias-controlled multiplex PCR assay, run blinded to group allocation. To estimate the quantities of nucleated cells and T cells in each sample, reference gene primers were added alongside the TCR-beta primers. Sequencing of the libraries was performed on an Illumina MiSeq with a 100-cycle paired-end protocol. The study's processing was this. In the immunoSEQ Analyzer software, diversity and richness were calculated, with richness measured by iChao1 and clonality based on Pielou evenness and Shannon diversity on a 0-1 scale where a higher value means less diversity. CDR3 amino acid sequences together with V/J genes were queried against VDJdb for CMV, EBV and influenza A specificities, with confidence 3 and substitution 2 applied. The Morisita-Horn index was used to assess TCR-beta amino acid clonotype overlap between villitis of unknown etiology, infectious villitis and control repertoires. TCRdb mirrors the immuneACCESS table, restricted to in-frame sequences. Some clones are absent from its copies; in checked studies, under half trace to an unresolved V gene, and the reason for the others is unknown. For V, J and clone size, that table is used; D and trimming come from the DNA. This sample gives approximately 6,000 clones in total; more than 70% of them show up just once. Around 8.6% of the sample is in the top ten clones.

The junction shows trimming of 0 bases on V and 2 bases on J, and the gene matches do not reach 4 bases of it. From the cysteine through the phenylalanine, the CDR3 covers 16 amino acids. Of the read, only the CDR3 DNA is kept; its 48 bases are in frame from base 1. In the germline V gene, CDR1 corresponds to MNHEY and CDR2 to SVGEGT. Five infectious villitis placentae, four with confirmed cytomegalovirus and one with Toxoplasma gondii, were included and were not matched to other groups. The mothers in the infectious villitis group were younger, carried smaller fetuses, and either delivered preterm or experienced intrauterine demise in two cases. After delivery, the placentae were collected and evaluated both grossly and histologically, and only then was archival tissue selected. Five 10-micron scrolls were cut from each FFPE block, and DNA was isolated using the AllPrep DNA/RNA FFPE Tissue kit. DNA concentration and purity were evaluated by NanoDrop, whereas RNA quality was assessed on a Bioanalyzer.

Regarding this clone: Its antigen target is currently unknown. There are no base qualities to consult, and no much larger clone falls within one base.

Sequencing input: placental tissue containing maternal and fetal cells. This TCR came from a human patient with infectious villitis; the placental T cells may come from both mother and fetus. This chain is built from TRBV6-2 or TRBV6-3 and TRBJ2-5; 9 middle bases align to TRBD2. The CDR3 is CASSYSVTSGQETQYF. The DNA sequence follows: TGTGCCAGCAGTTACTCGGTGACTAGCGGACAAGAGACCCAGTACTTC.